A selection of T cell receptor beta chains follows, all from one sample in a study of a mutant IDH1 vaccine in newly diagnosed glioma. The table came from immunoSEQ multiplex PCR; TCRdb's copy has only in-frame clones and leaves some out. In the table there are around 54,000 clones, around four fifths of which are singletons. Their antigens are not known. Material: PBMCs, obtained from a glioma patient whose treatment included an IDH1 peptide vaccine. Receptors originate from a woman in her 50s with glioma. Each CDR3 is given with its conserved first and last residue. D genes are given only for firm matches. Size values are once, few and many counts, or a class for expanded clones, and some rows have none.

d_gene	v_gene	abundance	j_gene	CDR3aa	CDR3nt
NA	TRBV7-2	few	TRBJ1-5	CASSLGTNQPQHF	TGTGCCAGCAGCTTAGGCACCAATCAGCCCCAGCATTTT
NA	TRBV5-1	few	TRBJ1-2	CASSLGQGPGYTF	TGCGCCAGCAGCTTGGGTCAGGGGCCTGGCTACACCTTC
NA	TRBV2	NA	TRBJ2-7	CASSESSYEQYF	TGTGCCAGCAGTGAATCTAGCTACGAGCAGTACTTC
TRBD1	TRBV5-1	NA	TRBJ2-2	CASSGVLTGYAGELFF	TGCGCCAGCAGCGGGGTCCTGACAGGGTATGCCGGGGAGCTGTTTTTT
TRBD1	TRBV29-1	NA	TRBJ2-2	CSVRQGPGELFF	TGCAGCGTCAGACAGGGCCCCGGGGAGCTGTTTTTT
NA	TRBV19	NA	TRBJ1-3	CATRSASGNTIYF	TGTGCCACCCGGTCGGCCTCTGGAAACACCATATATTTT
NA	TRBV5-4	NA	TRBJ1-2	CASSLGGRGDYGYTF	TGTGCCAGCAGCTTGGGGGGGCGCGGTGACTATGGCTACACCTTC
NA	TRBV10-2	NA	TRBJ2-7	CASSGGVGSTYEQYF	TGCGCCAGCTCAGGGGGGGTGGGGTCTACCTACGAGCAGTACTTC
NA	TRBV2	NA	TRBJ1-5	CASSEKAGESNQPQHF	TGTGCCAGCAGTGAAAAAGCAGGGGAAAGCAATCAGCCCCAGCATTTT
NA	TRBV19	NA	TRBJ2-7	CASSMDYSIEQYF	TGTGCCAGTAGTATGGACTACTCGATAGAGCAGTACTTC
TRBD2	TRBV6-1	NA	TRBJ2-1	CASSEGGGGYNEQFF	TGTGCCAGCAGTGAAGGGGGCGGGGGGTACAATGAGCAGTTCTTC
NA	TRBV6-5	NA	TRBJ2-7	CASSYDREAEQYF	TGTGCCAGCAGTTATGACAGGGAGGCCGAGCAGTACTTC
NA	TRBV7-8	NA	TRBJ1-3	CASSLAGTRSGNTIYF	TGTGCCAGCAGCTTAGCAGGGACACGTTCCGGAAACACCATATATTTT
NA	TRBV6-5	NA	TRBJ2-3	CASSYAAGRTDTQYF	TGTGCCAGCAGTTATGCGGCGGGGCGCACAGATACGCAGTATTTT
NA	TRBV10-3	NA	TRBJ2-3	CASSPEADTQYF	TGTGCCAGCTCGCCTGAAGCAGATACGCAGTATTTT
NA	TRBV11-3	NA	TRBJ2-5	CASSLGVGLSETQYF	TGTGCCAGCAGCTTAGGGGTAGGACTCTCGGAGACCCAGTACTTC
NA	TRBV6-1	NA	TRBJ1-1	CASSEEGFREAFF	TGTGCCAGCAGTGAAGAGGGTTTCAGGGAAGCTTTCTTT
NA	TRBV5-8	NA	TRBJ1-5	CASSRFPVISNQPQHF	TGTGCCAGCAGCCGCTTTCCGGTGATCAGCAATCAGCCCCAGCATTTT
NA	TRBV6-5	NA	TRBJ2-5	CASSYGWEGAQETQYF	TGTGCCAGCAGTTACGGCTGGGAGGGGGCCCAAGAGACCCAGTACTTC
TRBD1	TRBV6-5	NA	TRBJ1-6	CASKLQGSYNSPLHF	TGTGCCAGCAAATTACAGGGGTCCTATAATTCACCCCTCCACTTT
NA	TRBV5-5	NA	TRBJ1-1	CASSLGGGVNTEAFF	TGTGCCAGCAGCTTGGGGGGCGGTGTGAACACTGAAGCTTTCTTT
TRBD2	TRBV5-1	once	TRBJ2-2	CASRSTSGGAGELFF	TGCGCCAGCAGGTCGACTAGCGGGGGAGCCGGGGAGCTGTTTTTT
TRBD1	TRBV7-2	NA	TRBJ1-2	CASSSGQGQGYTF	TGTGCCAGCAGCTCCGGACAGGGCCAGGGCTACACCTTC
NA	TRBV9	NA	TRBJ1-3	CASSPSAGNTIYF	TGTGCCAGCAGCCCCTCCGCGGGAAACACCATATATTTT
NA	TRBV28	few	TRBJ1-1	CASRNKWNTEAFF	TGTGCCAGCAGGAATAAATGGAACACTGAAGCTTTCTTT
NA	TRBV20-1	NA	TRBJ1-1	CSATTLSEAFF	TGCAGTGCTACGACGTTGTCTGAAGCTTTCTTT
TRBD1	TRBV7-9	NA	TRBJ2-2	CASSLRQGVTGELFF	TGTGCCAGCAGCTTAAGGCAGGGGGTCACCGGGGAGCTGTTTTTT
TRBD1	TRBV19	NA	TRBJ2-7	CASSIGGGYVSYEQYF	TGTGCCAGTAGTATAGGAGGGGGCTACGTCTCCTACGAGCAGTACTTC
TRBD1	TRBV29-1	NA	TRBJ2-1	CSIHRGDLNEQFF	TGCAGCATCCACAGGGGTGATCTCAATGAGCAGTTCTTC
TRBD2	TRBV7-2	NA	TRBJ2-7	CASSFRTSGREQYF	TGTGCCAGCAGCTTTAGGACTAGCGGGCGCGAGCAGTACTTC
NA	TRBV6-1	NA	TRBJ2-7	CASRGPGSSYEQYF	TGTGCCAGCAGGGGACCCGGGAGCTCCTACGAGCAGTACTTC
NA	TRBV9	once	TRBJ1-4	CASSVGAGANEKLFF	TGTGCCAGCAGCGTAGGGGCAGGCGCGAATGAAAAACTGTTTTTT
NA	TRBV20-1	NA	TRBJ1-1	CSARDSAEAFF	TGCAGTGCTAGAGATTCAGCTGAAGCTTTCTTT
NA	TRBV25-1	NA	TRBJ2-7	CASSAQEQYF	TGTGCCAGCAGTGCACAGGAGCAGTACTTC
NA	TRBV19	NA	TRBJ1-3	CASSPPRDGVSGNTIYF	TGTGCCAGTAGCCCACCTCGGGACGGGGTCTCTGGAAACACCATATATTTT
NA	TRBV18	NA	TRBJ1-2	CASSFYSGGLVSGYTF	TGTGCCAGCTCATTCTACTCGGGAGGTCTTGTGTCCGGCTACACCTTC
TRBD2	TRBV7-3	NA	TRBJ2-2	CASSLTSAGGVGELFF	TGTGCCAGCAGCTTAACGTCAGCGGGGGGAGTCGGGGAGCTGTTTTTT
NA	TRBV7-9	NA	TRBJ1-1	CASSPGQIEAFF	TGTGCCAGCAGCCCCGGACAGATTGAAGCTTTCTTT